Listed below are T cell receptor beta chains from one sample, sequenced in a study of blood T cell repertoires in COVID-19. The method was immunoSEQ multiplex PCR; TCRdb's version includes in-frame clones alone and lacks a portion of them. The sample has around 70,000 clones; roughly nine tenths are singletons. Sequencing input: peripheral blood. Receptors originate from a human donor in a cohort sampled during active COVID-19. CDR3s include the opening cysteine and the closing phenylalanine or tryptophan. D genes are given only for firm matches.

d_call v_call cdr3_length cdr3_aa
. TRBV6-5 16 CASSYSSATATYEQYF
TRBD2 TRBV27 14 CASSSSGGTYEQYF
. TRBV5-1 14 CASSLGGQVNGYTF
TRBD1 TRBV25-1 15 CASADDRGGRIEQFF
. TRBV7-9 15 CASSLGQGWGDTQYF
TRBD1 TRBV3-1/TRBV3-2 20 CASSQHQKKTRDRVRYEQYF
. TRBV3-1/TRBV3-2 15 CASSQSAEANQPQHF
TRBD2 TRBV24-1 14 CATSDGAGGNEQFF
. TRBV5-1 15 CASSLGHRSTGELFF
TRBD1 TRBV6-5 13 CASGRDRDYEQYF
TRBD1 TRBV24-1 17 CATSPGQGSSGANVLTF
. TRBV7-8 13 CASRNNAGNTIYF
. TRBV5-1 15 CASSLAGNSPDTQYF
TRBD1 TRBV11-3 16 CASSSKGQGIGNEQFF
TRBD1 TRBV7-9 18 CASSLRTGSGTTNEKLFF
TRBD1 TRBV19 16 CASSITPLGQGYGYTF
TRBD1 TRBV18 17 CASSPPGTGSSGNTIYF